This T cell receptor (beta chain) emerged from a study of technical replicates of blood from a few donors. The protocol was immunoSEQ multiplex PCR, while the TCRdb copy is restricted to in-frame clones and leaves out a portion. The sample shows 55,000 to 75,000 clones, roughly nine tenths of them seen only once. V lost 1 base, J lost 2 bases, and 12 bases lay in between. The germline gives CDR1 SEHNR, CDR2 FQNEAQ (reference sequence). The CDR3 totals 15 residues. Sequencing input: PBMCs. The sequence came from a human donor in good health. Some clones in this sample may be carry-over from other donors' samples. J is TRBJ2-7 and V is TRBV7-9, with D maybe TRBD1 (5 bases). The CDR3 loop reads CASSLGAGSTYEQYF. The CDR3 coding sequence is TGTGCCAGCAGCTTAGGGGCAGGGTCCACCTACGAGCAGTACTTC.